The entry below describes one TCR beta chain. What it binds is not known. Researchers took blood at baseline, on cycle 4 day 1, and on cycle 7 day 1. The data were taken from a study of OX40 agonist ivuxolimab in advanced cancers. The overall study: Patients treated during dose escalation were battling hepatocellular carcinoma, melanoma, renal cell or head and neck cancer. Study-wide results and limits: Among the lowest levels of clonal expansion were found in partial responders at 0.1-3.0 mg/kg. Averaged across samples, CD8+ T cells carried more expanded clones than CD4+ did.

Data came from immunoSEQ multiplex PCR; TCRdb stores just in-frame clones and leaves some out. The table shows fewer than 65,000 clones, with approximately 94% occurring only once. V lost 5 bases and J lost 4; bases outside the gene matches: 5. CDR1 is SGHTA, CDR2 FQGTGA, per germline. CDR3 length: 13 residues. The sequencing used CD4+ or CD8+ T cells sorted from blood, collected in a trial of the OX40 agonist ivuxolimab. This TCR was sampled from an adult with an advanced solid tumor such as melanoma, head and neck, liver or kidney cancer. This rearrangement joins TRBV7-3 to TRBJ2-7, with TRBD1 matching 7 bases. The CDR3 reads CASSAGTAYEQYF. As DNA, the CDR3 is TGTGCCAGCAGCGCCGGGACAGCTTACGAGCAGTACTTC.